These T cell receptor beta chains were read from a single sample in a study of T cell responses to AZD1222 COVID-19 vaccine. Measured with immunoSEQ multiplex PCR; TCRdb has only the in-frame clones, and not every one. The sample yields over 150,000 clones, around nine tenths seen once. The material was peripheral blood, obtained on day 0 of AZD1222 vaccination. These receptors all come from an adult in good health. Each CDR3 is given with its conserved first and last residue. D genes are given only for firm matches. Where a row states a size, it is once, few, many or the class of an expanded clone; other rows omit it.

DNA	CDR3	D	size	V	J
TGTGCCAGTAGTATAATGTGGCGGGGCACAGATACGCAGTATTTT	CASSIMWRGTDTQYF	NA	NA	TRBV19	TRBJ2-3
TGTGCCAGCAGCTTGGAATTTGGGTCAGGGCCCTTCGAGCAGTACTTC	CASSLEFGSGPFEQYF	NA	NA	TRBV5-6	TRBJ2-7
TGTGCCAGCTCATCGGACCTCAACAGGGGAACCTTGAACACTGAAGCTTTCTTT	CASSSDLNRGTLNTEAFF	TRBD1	NA	TRBV18	TRBJ1-1
TGTGCCAGCAGCGCTAGACAGGGGGAAGGCTACACCTTC	CASSARQGEGYTF	TRBD1	NA	TRBV7-2	TRBJ1-2
TGCAGCGTCACTAAGGTACGGACTGAAGCTTTCTTT	CSVTKVRTEAFF	NA	NA	TRBV29-1	TRBJ1-1
TGTGCCAGCAGTACGCAGGCGACCTCTGGAAACACCATATATTTT	CASSTQATSGNTIYF	NA	NA	TRBV2	TRBJ1-3
TGTGCTAGTGGTTTGTTACTAGCGGAAAGACGGCGGGAGACCCAGTACTTC	CASGLLLAERRRETQYF	TRBD2	NA	TRBV12-5	TRBJ2-5
TGTGCCTGGAAGTTAGGGGGCCGGACTGAAGCTTTCTTT	CAWKLGGRTEAFF	TRBD1	NA	TRBV30	TRBJ1-1
TGCAGCGCCCGGGGCATGAACACTGAAGCTTTCTTT	CSARGMNTEAFF	NA	NA	TRBV29-1	TRBJ1-1
TGTGCCAGTAGTATATCCGGGACGGCCGGGGATGGCTACACCTTC	CASSISGTAGDGYTF	NA	few	TRBV19	TRBJ1-2
TGTGCCAGCAGCTTAGAATCGGGAAATCAGCCCCAGCATTTT	CASSLESGNQPQHF	NA	NA	TRBV7-9	TRBJ1-5
TGTGCCAGCAGTTACTCGGACACCCCAGGGAACACTGAAGCTTTCTTT	CASSYSDTPGNTEAFF	NA	NA	TRBV6-6	TRBJ1-1
TGCAGCGCCGGGACAGGGAACACTGGGGCCAACGTCCTGACTTTC	CSAGTGNTGANVLTF	TRBD1	NA	TRBV29-1	TRBJ2-6
TGTGCCAGCAGCTTAGGGGGGCTGGCTGGAAACACCATATATTTT	CASSLGGLAGNTIYF	NA	NA	TRBV7-9	TRBJ1-3
TGTGCCAGCAGTCCCCGGACAGGGAAAGTCTATGGCTACACCTTC	CASSPRTGKVYGYTF	TRBD1	NA	TRBV6-6	TRBJ1-2
TGTGCCAGTAGGCTGCGTTCGGGGCAGGGGGCTGGCGCAACTAATGAAAAACTGTTTTTT	CASRLRSGQGAGATNEKLFF	TRBD1	NA	TRBV19	TRBJ1-4
TGTGCCTGGAGTGATAGGGGTGCACCTAGCACAGATACGCAGTATTTT	CAWSDRGAPSTDTQYF	NA	NA	TRBV30	TRBJ2-3
TGTGCCAGCAGCTTAATTAATACGGGGGGACTGGACTATGGCTACACCTTC	CASSLINTGGLDYGYTF	NA	NA	TRBV7-2	TRBJ1-2
TGTGCCAGCAGCTACACATCCGGGACAGGGGGAAACACCATATATTTT	CASSYTSGTGGNTIYF	TRBD1	NA	TRBV11-2	TRBJ1-3
TGTGCCAGTAGTACCCTCTCCAATAGCAATCAGCCCCAGCATTTT	CASSTLSNSNQPQHF	NA	NA	TRBV19	TRBJ1-5
TGTGCCAGCAGTAATCCAGGACAGGAGGGGATTCGCAATCAGCCCCAGCATTTT	CASSNPGQEGIRNQPQHF	TRBD1	NA	TRBV6-2/TRBV6-3	TRBJ1-5
TGTGCCAGCAGTGACAGATCTAGCTCCTACGAGCAGTACTTC	CASSDRSSSYEQYF	NA	NA	TRBV27	TRBJ2-7
TGCGCCAGCAGCTTGACAGGGTCGGGCTCCTACGAGCAGTACTTC	CASSLTGSGSYEQYF	NA	NA	TRBV5-1	TRBJ2-7
TGTGCCAGCAGCTTAGGAGTCGGGGGAAAAGAGACCCAGTACTTC	CASSLGVGGKETQYF	NA	NA	TRBV7-9	TRBJ2-5
TGTGCCAGTAGTATAAGGGGAGGGCCCGTATGGAGCAATCAGCCCCAGCATTTT	CASSIRGGPVWSNQPQHF	NA	once	TRBV19	TRBJ1-5
TGTGCCAGCAGCCCGACAGGGGGGAGAGGCTACACCTTC	CASSPTGGRGYTF	TRBD1	once	TRBV6-5	TRBJ1-2
TGTGCCAGTAGTATTTCCGGGGATGAGCAGTTCTTC	CASSISGDEQFF	NA	NA	TRBV19	TRBJ2-1
TGTGCCAGCAGCCTGCGCCTGAGGACAGCGTTTCCCTACGAGCAGTACTTC	CASSLRLRTAFPYEQYF	NA	NA	TRBV3-1/TRBV3-2	TRBJ2-7
TGCGCCAGCAGCTTGGGTCCGAATCAGCCCCAGCATTTT	CASSLGPNQPQHF	NA	NA	TRBV5-1	TRBJ1-5
TGTGCCAGCACCCCCCCCAGGGGGGCCCAGCATTTT	CASTPPRGAQHF	TRBD1	few	TRBV28	TRBJ1-5
TGTGCCAGCAGCCAACTCCCCGGCACCGGGGAGCTGTTTTTT	CASSQLPGTGELFF	NA	NA	TRBV3-1/TRBV3-2	TRBJ2-2
TGTGCCAGCAGCCGGGACAGCACAGATACGCAGTATTTT	CASSRDSTDTQYF	NA	NA	TRBV3-1/TRBV3-2	TRBJ2-3
TGTGCCAGCAGCTTCGTCAGAAGTAATTCACCCCTCCACTTT	CASSFVRSNSPLHF	NA	once	TRBV7-9	TRBJ1-6
TGTGCCAGCAGTTTAACAGGGGGCTTGGGAAGCACTGAAGCTTTCTTT	CASSLTGGLGSTEAFF	TRBD1	NA	TRBV28	TRBJ1-1
TGTGCCAGCAGCTTGGGACAGAAAGTAAATCAGCCCCAGCATTTT	CASSLGQKVNQPQHF	NA	NA	TRBV5-8	TRBJ1-5
TGTGCCAGCAGCTTAGCGGCGGGCGGGGAGCTGTTTTTT	CASSLAAGGELFF	NA	NA	TRBV7-9	TRBJ2-2
TGTGCCAGCAGTTATTACCCCCGGGGGCCTAACGAGCAGTACTTC	CASSYYPRGPNEQYF	NA	NA	TRBV6-5	TRBJ2-7
TGCGCCAGCAGCTTGGCCGGGCAGGGTAATCAGCCCCAGCATTTT	CASSLAGQGNQPQHF	NA	NA	TRBV5-1	TRBJ1-5
TGTGCCAGCTCACCACAGGGGCAATACTCTGGAAACACCATATATTTT	CASSPQGQYSGNTIYF	NA	NA	TRBV18	TRBJ1-3
TGCGCCAGCAGCCAAGTCACAGTCGGCGTAGAACTCATGAACACTGAAGCTTTCTTT	CASSQVTVGVELMNTEAFF	NA	NA	TRBV4-1	TRBJ1-1
TGCGCCAGCAGCTTGGGAGGGAACTATGGCTACACCTTC	CASSLGGNYGYTF	NA	NA	TRBV5-1	TRBJ1-2
TGTGCCAGCAGTCCCCAGAGGTCCAATGAGCAGTTCTTC	CASSPQRSNEQFF	NA	NA	TRBV6-5	TRBJ2-1
TGTGCCAGCTCACCCGTTGGAGGGTTCAGTGGCTACACCTTC	CASSPVGGFSGYTF	NA	NA	TRBV18	TRBJ1-2
TGTGCCAGCTCTTCCGGGACAGGGCTTGGAAACACCATATATTTT	CASSSGTGLGNTIYF	TRBD1	NA	TRBV18	TRBJ1-3
TGTGCCAGCAGCTCCTTAGAGGGGGGGGAATACAATGAGCAGTTCTTC	CASSSLEGGEYNEQFF	NA	NA	TRBV7-8	TRBJ2-1
TGTGCCAGCAGCAAAGTGGACTTCACACTCCGCCAGCCCCAGCATTTT	CASSKVDFTLRQPQHF	NA	NA	TRBV21-1	TRBJ1-5
TGCGCCAGCAGCTTGGCCGCGGGGGGCGAGACCTTCTACTATGGCTACACCTTC	CASSLAAGGETFYYGYTF	NA	NA	TRBV5-1	TRBJ1-2
TGTGCCAGCAGGTGGAGTAGCGGGAGCAATGAGCAGTTCTTC	CASRWSSGSNEQFF	TRBD2	NA	TRBV27	TRBJ2-1
TGTGCCAGCAGTAGACCGAGGGATACGCAGTATTTT	CASSRPRDTQYF	NA	NA	TRBV12-3/TRBV12-4	TRBJ2-3
TGCGCCAGCAGCCAGGACGGGACAGGGATTAGGGGGCAGTACTTC	CASSQDGTGIRGQYF	TRBD1	NA	TRBV4-3	TRBJ2-7
TGCGCCAGCACGCCGGGACACCTTATCAATGGCTACACCTTC	CASTPGHLINGYTF	NA	once	TRBV5-1	TRBJ1-2
TGTGCCAGCAGCTTCGATAGCGGGAGTGTCACAGATACGCAGTATTTT	CASSFDSGSVTDTQYF	TRBD2	NA	TRBV7-2	TRBJ2-3
TGTGCCAGCACCCTGACTAGCGGGAGCTCACACGAGCAGTACTTC	CASTLTSGSSHEQYF	TRBD2	NA	TRBV2	TRBJ2-7
TGTGCCAGCAGTGAAGCGGGGCGGACCAAAAACATTCAGTACTTC	CASSEAGRTKNIQYF	NA	NA	TRBV6-1	TRBJ2-4